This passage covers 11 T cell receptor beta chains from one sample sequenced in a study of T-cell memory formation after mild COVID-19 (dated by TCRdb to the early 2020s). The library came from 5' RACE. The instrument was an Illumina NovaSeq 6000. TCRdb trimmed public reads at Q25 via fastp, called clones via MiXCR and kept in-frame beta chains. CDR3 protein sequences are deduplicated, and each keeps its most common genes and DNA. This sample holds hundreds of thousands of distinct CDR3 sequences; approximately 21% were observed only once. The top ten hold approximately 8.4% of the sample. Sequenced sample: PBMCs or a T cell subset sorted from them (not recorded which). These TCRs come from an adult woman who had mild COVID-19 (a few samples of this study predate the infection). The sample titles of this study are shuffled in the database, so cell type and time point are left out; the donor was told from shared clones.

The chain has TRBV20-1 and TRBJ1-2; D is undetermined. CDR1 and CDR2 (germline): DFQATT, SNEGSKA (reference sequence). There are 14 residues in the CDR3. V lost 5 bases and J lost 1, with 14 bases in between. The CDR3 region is CSALIPPSNYGYTF. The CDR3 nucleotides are TGCAGTGCTCTCATCCCTCCGAGTAACTATGGCTACACCTTC.

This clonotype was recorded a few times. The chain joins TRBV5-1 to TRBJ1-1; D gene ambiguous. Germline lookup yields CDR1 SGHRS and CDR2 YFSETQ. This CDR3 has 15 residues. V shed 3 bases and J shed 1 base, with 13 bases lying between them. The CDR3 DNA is TGCGCCAGCAGCTCGCCCGCGGATGGGAACACTGAAGCTTTCTTT. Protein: CASSSPADGNTEAFF.

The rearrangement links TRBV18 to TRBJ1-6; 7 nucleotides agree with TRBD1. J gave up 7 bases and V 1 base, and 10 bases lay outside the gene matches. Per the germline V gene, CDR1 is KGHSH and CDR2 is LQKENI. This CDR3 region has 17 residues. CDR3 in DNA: TGTGCCAGCTCACCACGACCAAGCCGGGACAGCAATTCACCCCTCCACTTT. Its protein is CASSPRPSRDSNSPLHF.

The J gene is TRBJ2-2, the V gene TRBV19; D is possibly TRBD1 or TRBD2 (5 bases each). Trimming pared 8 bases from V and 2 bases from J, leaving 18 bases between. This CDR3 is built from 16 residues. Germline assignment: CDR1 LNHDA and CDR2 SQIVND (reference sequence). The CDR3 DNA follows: TGTGCCAGTCGGGGTATCCCGGGACCCAACACCGGGGAGCTGTTTTTT. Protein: CASRGIPGPNTGELFF.

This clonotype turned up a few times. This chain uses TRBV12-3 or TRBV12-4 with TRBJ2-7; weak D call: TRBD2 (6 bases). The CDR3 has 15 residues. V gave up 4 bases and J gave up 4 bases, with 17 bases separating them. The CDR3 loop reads CASSSEREAVYEQYF. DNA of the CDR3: TGTGCCAGCAGTTCCGAGAGGGAGGCGGTGTACGAGCAGTACTTC.

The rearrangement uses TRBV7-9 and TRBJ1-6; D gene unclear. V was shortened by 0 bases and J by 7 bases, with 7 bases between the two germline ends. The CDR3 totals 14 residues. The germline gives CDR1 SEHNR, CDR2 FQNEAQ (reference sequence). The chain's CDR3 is CASSLAPRNSPLHF. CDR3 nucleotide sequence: TGTGCCAGCAGCTTAGCGCCTAGGAATTCACCCCTCCACTTT.

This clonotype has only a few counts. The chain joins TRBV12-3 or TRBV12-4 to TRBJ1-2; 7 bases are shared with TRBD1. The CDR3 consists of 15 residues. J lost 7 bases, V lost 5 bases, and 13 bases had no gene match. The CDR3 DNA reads TGTGCCAGCAGTCAAGGGGGATGGACAGGCGGTGGCTACACCTTC. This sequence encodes CASSQGGWTGGGYTF.

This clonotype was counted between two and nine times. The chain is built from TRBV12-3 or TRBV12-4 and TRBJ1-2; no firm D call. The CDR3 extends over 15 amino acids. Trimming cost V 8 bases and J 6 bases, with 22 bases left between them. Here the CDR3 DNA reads TGTGCCAGCCGCAAGGCGGGGAGTAGTAAGGATGGCTACACCTTC. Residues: CASRKAGSSKDGYTF.

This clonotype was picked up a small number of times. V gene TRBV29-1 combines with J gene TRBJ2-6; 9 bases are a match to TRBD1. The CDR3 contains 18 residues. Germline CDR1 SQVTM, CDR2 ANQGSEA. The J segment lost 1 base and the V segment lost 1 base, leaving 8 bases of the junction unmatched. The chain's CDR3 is CSVEVLGQGVSGANVLTF. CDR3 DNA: TGCAGCGTTGAAGTCCTGGGACAGGGAGTTTCTGGGGCCAACGTCCTGACTTTC.

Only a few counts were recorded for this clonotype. The chain's CDR3 is CASRDRDQGAGGGIQYF. CDR3 bases: TGCGCCAGCAGAGACCGGGACCAGGGGGCCGGGGGAGGAATTCAGTACTTC. The gene calls are TRBV5-1 and TRBJ2-4; 8 positions agree with TRBD1. The CDR3 is made up of 17 amino acids. The junction had 20 bases not matched to a gene; V was cut back by 5 bases and J by 10 bases. CDR1 and CDR2 (germline): SGHRS, YFSETQ.

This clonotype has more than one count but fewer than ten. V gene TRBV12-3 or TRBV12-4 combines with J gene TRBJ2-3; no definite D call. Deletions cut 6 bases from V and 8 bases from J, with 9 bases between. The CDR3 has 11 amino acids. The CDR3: CASSSSRTQYF. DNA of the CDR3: TGTGCCAGCAGCTCCTCCCGTACGCAGTATTTT.